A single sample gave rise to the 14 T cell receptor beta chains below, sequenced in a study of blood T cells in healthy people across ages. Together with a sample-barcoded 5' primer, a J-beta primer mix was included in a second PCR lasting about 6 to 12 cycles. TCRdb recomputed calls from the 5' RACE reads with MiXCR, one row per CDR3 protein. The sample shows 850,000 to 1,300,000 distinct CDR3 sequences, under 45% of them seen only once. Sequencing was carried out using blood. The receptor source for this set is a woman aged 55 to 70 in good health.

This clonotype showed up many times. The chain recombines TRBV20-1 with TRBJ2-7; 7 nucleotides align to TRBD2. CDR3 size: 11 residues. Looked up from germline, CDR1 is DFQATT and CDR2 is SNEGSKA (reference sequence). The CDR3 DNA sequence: TGCAGCGCGCGGGAGAGCTACGAGCAGTACTTC. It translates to CSARESYEQYF.

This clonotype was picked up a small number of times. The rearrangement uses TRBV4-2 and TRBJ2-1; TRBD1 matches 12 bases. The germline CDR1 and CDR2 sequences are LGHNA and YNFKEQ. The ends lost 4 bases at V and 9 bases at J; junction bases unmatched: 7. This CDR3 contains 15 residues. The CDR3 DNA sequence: TGTGCCAGCAGCCGCCGGGACAGGGGGCTCGGTGAGCAGTTCTTC. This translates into CASSRRDRGLGEQFF.

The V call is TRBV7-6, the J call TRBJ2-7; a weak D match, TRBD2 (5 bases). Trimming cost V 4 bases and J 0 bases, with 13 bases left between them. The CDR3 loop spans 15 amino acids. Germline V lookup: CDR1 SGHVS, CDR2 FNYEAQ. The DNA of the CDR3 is TGTGCCAGCAGCTCCAATCCGGGAAGCTCCTACGAGCAGTACTTC. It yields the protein CASSSNPGSSYEQYF.

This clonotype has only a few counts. The CDR3 sequence is CSARQVNQPQHF. The CDR3 DNA is TGCAGTGCCCGTCAAGTCAATCAGCCCCAGCATTTT. This rearrangement joins TRBV20-1 to TRBJ1-5; D unclear. The V end lost 6 bases, the J end lost 3 bases, and 9 bases lay between the germline ends. The CDR3 extends over 12 amino acids. Looked up from germline, CDR1 is DFQATT and CDR2 is SNEGSKA (reference sequence).

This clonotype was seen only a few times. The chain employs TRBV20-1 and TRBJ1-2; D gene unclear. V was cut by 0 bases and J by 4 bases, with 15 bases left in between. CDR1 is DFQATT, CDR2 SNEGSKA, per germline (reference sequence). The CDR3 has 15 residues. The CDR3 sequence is CSARDLEWQSYGYTF. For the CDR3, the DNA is TGCAGTGCTAGAGATCTAGAATGGCAGTCCTATGGCTACACCTTC.

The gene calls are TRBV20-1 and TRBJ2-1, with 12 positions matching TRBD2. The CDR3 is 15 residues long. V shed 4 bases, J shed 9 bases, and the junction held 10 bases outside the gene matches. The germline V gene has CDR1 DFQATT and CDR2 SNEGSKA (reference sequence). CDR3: CSANPASGRATEQFF. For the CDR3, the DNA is TGCAGTGCTAACCCCGCTAGCGGGAGGGCCACTGAGCAGTTCTTC.

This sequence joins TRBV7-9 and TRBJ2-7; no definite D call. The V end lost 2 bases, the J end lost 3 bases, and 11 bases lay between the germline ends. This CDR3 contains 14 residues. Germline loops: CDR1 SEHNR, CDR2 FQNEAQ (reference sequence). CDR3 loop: CASSLMDHNYEQYF. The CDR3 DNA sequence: TGTGCCAGCAGCTTAATGGACCACAACTACGAGCAGTACTTC.

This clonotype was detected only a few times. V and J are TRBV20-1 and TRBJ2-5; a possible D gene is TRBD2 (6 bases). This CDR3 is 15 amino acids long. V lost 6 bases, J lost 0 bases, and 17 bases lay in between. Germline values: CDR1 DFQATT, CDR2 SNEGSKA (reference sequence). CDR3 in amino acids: CSAPPGTWYQETQYF. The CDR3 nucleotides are TGCAGTGCCCCTCCCGGGACTTGGTACCAAGAGACCCAGTACTTC.

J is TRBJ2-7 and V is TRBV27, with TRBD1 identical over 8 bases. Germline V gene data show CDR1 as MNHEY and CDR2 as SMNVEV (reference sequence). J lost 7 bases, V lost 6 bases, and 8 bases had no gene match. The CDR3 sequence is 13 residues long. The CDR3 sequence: CASSDRGTGEQYF. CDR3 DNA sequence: TGTGCCAGCAGCGACAGGGGTACAGGGGAGCAGTACTTC.

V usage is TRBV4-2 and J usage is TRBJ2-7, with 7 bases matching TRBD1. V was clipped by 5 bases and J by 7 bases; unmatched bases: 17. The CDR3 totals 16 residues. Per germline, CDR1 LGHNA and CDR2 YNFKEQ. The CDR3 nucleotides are TGTGCCAGCAGCGAGAGAGGCACAGGGGTTCATGGTGAGCAGTACTTC. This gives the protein CASSERGTGVHGEQYF.

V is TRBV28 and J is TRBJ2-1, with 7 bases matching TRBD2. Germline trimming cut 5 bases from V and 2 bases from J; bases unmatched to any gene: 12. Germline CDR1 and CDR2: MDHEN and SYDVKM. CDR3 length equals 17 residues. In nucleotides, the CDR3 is TGTGCCAGCAGTCAGACCAAAGCGGGGATGACCTACAATGAGCAGTTCTTC. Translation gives CASSQTKAGMTYNEQFF.

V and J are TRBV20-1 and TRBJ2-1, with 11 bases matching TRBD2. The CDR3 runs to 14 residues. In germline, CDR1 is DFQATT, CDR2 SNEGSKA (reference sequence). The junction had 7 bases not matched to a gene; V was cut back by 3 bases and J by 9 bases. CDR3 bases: TGCAGTGCTAGTACTAGCGGGAGATGGGGTGAGCAGTTCTTC. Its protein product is CSASTSGRWGEQFF.

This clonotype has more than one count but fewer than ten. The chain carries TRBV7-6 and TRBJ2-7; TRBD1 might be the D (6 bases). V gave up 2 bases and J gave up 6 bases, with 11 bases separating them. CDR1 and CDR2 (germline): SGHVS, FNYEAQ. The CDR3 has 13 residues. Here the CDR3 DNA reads TGTGCCAGCAGCTTAAAACAGGGTTTCGAGCAGTACTTC. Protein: CASSLKQGFEQYF.

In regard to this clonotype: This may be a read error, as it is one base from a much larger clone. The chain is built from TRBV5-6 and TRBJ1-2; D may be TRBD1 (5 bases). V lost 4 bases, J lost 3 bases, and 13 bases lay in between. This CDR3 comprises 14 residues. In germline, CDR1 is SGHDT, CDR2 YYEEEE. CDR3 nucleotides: TGTGCCAGCAGCATAGGACGGGGCCACTATGGCTACACCTTC. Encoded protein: CASSIGRGHYGYTF.